This passage covers 19 T cell receptor beta chains from one sample sequenced in a study of post-analysis software for immune sequencing data. Study-wide points: There were five TRBV segments more frequent in patients than controls, and TRBV5-6, TRBV5-1 and TRBV20-1 were among them.

Their antigens are not known. Prepared TCR beta cDNA libraries contained unique molecular identifiers. TCRdb analysed the PCR reads with MiXCR anew, one entry per CDR3 protein. The sample lists 750,000 to 950,000 distinct CDR3 sequences; roughly 50% were seen once. The specimen sequenced was blood. The receptors originated from a girl between 10 and 17 years old with multiple sclerosis.

This clonotype appeared a few times. V usage is TRBV20-1 and J usage is TRBJ1-5; D ambiguous. The CDR3 contains 14 residues. V was pared by 5 bases and J by 0 bases, with 11 bases between. CDR1 and CDR2 from the germline V gene are DFQATT and SNEGSKA (reference sequence). The CDR3 nucleotides are TGCAGTGCTTGGCAGAGAAATAGCAATCAGCCCCAGCATTTT. The encoded protein is CSAWQRNSNQPQHF.

This clonotype appeared a single time. This chain connects TRBV20-1 to TRBJ1-1; D is undetermined. Germline values: CDR1 DFQATT, CDR2 SNEGSKA (reference sequence). The V gene lost 3 bases and the J gene lost 3 bases, with 14 bases spanning the gap. The CDR3 runs to 14 residues. The CDR3 region is CSASGYRGDTEAFF. Here the CDR3 DNA reads TGCAGTGCTAGTGGTTACAGAGGTGACACTGAAGCTTTCTTT.

The chain carries TRBV7-9 and TRBJ2-1; 8 bases map to TRBD2. CDR3 size: 18 residues. CDR1 is SEHNR, CDR2 FQNEAQ, per germline (reference sequence). With V trimmed by 1 base and J by 9 bases, 17 bases remained unmatched. CDR3 in DNA: TGTGCCAGCAGCTTAGACGGTTACGAGCGGGAGAGTGAGAGTGAGCAGTTCTTC. Translation: CASSLDGYERESESEQFF.

This clonotype was seen a handful of times. The chain recombines TRBV4-1 with TRBJ2-5; D gene unclear. The DNA end favors TRBJ2-7, so the J call may be wrong. From germline, CDR1 is MGHRA and CDR2 YSYEKL. This CDR3 has 14 amino acids. CDR3 sequence reads: CASSQGARWSEQYF. The CDR3 DNA sequence: TGCGCCAGCAGCCAAGGGGCGAGATGGAGCGAGCAGTACTTC.

Regarding this clonotype: A clone one base away is much larger, so this may be a read error. V is TRBV5-6 and J is TRBJ2-5, with D possibly TRBD1 on 6 matching bases. This CDR3 spans 16 amino acids. V lost 2 bases, J lost 11 bases, and 25 bases lay in between. Germline V gene data show CDR1 as SGHDT and CDR2 as YYEEEE. CDR3 DNA: TGTGCCAGCAGCTTAACAGGGTGGGGAAAGTACAATGAGCAGTACTTC. It yields the protein CASSLTGWGKYNEQYF.

The chain couples TRBV12-3 or TRBV12-4 to TRBJ2-7, with 7 bases lining up with TRBD1. The CDR3 runs to 12 residues. After removal of 7 bases from V and 4 bases from J, the junction contained 4 bases not matched to a gene. CDR3 DNA sequence: TGTGCCAGCACTCGGGACAGATACGAGCAGTACTTC. Its translation: CASTRDRYEQYF.

J is TRBJ1-5 and V is TRBV12-3 or TRBV12-4; D call uncertain. The CDR3 is 16 amino acids. V lost 4 bases to trimming and J lost 2 bases, with 15 bases between them. The CDR3: CASSSATNGGNQPQHF. The CDR3 DNA reads as TGTGCCAGCAGTTCTGCGACTAACGGGGGCAATCAGCCCCAGCATTTT.

This clonotype has just a few counts. The V and J genes are TRBV27 and TRBJ2-7, with 9 nucleotides matching TRBD1. This CDR3 is 16 amino acids long. Germline V gene data show CDR1 as MNHEY and CDR2 as SMNVEV (reference sequence). V lost 3 bases, J lost 0 bases, and 6 bases stayed unmatched. In DNA form, the CDR3 reads TGTGCCAGCAGTTTCACAGGGGGCCCAAGCTCCTACGAGCAGTACTTC. Translated, it gives CASSFTGGPSSYEQYF.

The V call is TRBV7-2, the J call TRBJ1-2; a possible D gene is TRBD1 (6 bases). The CDR3 runs 14 residues. In germline, CDR1 is SGHTA, CDR2 FQGNSA. The V gene lost 5 bases and the J gene lost 2 bases, with 12 bases spanning the gap. The chain's CDR3 is CASSTHTGNYGYTF. The CDR3, as DNA: TGTGCCAGCAGCACCCATACAGGGAACTATGGCTACACCTTC.

V usage is TRBV5-1 and J usage is TRBJ2-1; D possibly uses TRBD1 or TRBD2 (5 bases each). CDR3 length: 17 amino acids. The V end lost 0 bases, the J end lost 0 bases, and 13 bases lay between the germline ends. The germline CDR1 and CDR2 sequences are SGHRS and YFSETQ. CDR3 bases: TGCGCCAGCAGCTTGGCGGTGGGGGTCAGCTCCTACAATGAGCAGTTCTTC. Translating gives CASSLAVGVSSYNEQFF. The whole variable domain, filled in from reference TRBV5-1 and TRBJ2-1, reads KAGVTQTPRYLIKTRGQQVTLSCSPISGHRSVSWYQQTPGQGLQFLFEYFSETQRNKGNFPGRFSGRQFSNSRSEMNVSTLELGDSALYLCASSLAVGVSSYNEQFFGPGTRLTVL.

V is TRBV11-1 and J is TRBJ2-6, with D possibly called TRBD1 or TRBD2 (5 bases each). CDR3 length: 21 amino acids. Germline V gene lookup returns CDR1 SGHAT and CDR2 FQDESV (reference sequence). V dropped 1 base and J dropped 0 bases, with 22 bases sitting between them. CDR3 in DNA: TGTGCCAGCAGCTTAGTTTTCTTTATCCGGGACGGACCCTCTGGGGCCAACGTCCTGACTTTC. This translates into CASSLVFFIRDGPSGANVLTF.

The gene calls are TRBV5-1 and TRBJ1-4; D possibly corresponds to TRBD1 (6 bases). V lost 1 base and J lost 7, with 11 bases in between. Germline values: CDR1 SGHRS, CDR2 YFSETQ. The CDR3 is made up of 14 amino acids. The CDR3 DNA is TGCGCCAGCAGCTTGAGTGGGACATCTGAAAAACTGTTTTTT. Protein product: CASSLSGTSEKLFF.

The rearrangement links TRBV14 to TRBJ2-7, with D possibly being TRBD1 (6 bases). The CDR3 covers 12 residues. From germline, CDR1 is SGHDN and CDR2 FVKESK. With 4 bases removed from V and 6 bases from J, the gap between germline ends came to 10 bases. The CDR3 bases are TGTGCCAGCAGCCCAACAGGGACCGAGCAGTACTTC. It is translated as CASSPTGTEQYF.

This rearrangement joins TRBV12-3 or TRBV12-4 to TRBJ2-1, with a tentative D call TRBD2 (5 bases). Trimming left V 5 bases short and J 9 bases short, with 14 bases between. CDR3 size: 13 residues. CDR3 DNA sequence: TGTGCCAGCAGTGGGCCGGGATTGACTGAGCAGTTCTTC. As protein: CASSGPGLTEQFF.

Details on this clonotype: At one boundary the junction diverges from the germline segment, which might be a read error. This sequence joins TRBV6-5 and TRBJ2-6, with a tentative D call TRBD1 (5 bases). This CDR3 is built from 15 residues. In germline, CDR1 is MNHEY, CDR2 SVGAGI. The CDR3 loop reads CAGSYRSSGANVLTF. The CDR3 DNA is TGTGCCGGCAGTTACAGGAGCTCTGGGGCCAACGTCCTGACTTTC.

This clonotype was observed a handful of times. This rearrangement joins TRBV20-1 to TRBJ2-7; 7 bases agree with TRBD1. The V segment lost 3 bases and the J segment 0 bases; nucleotides outside the gene matches: 8. The CDR3 length is 15 residues. CDR1 is DFQATT, CDR2 SNEGSKA, per germline (reference sequence). CDR3 protein: CSASPDRASSYEQYF. The CDR3 bases are TGCAGTGCTAGCCCCGACAGGGCCAGCTCCTACGAGCAGTACTTC.

A few counts support this clonotype. DNA of the CDR3: TGCGCCAGCATGACTACTAGCGGGCCTTACTACGAGCAGTACTTC. This codes for CASMTTSGPYYEQYF. This sequence joins TRBV23-1 and TRBJ2-7; 9 bases are a match to TRBD2. TRBV23-1 belongs to the ORF category, with a function that is uncertain. V trimming: 7 bases; J trimming: 3 bases; junction bases outside the gene matches: 10. This CDR3 spans 15 amino acids.

The V call is TRBV20-1, the J call TRBJ2-5; TRBD2 aligns across 14 bases. The J call may be in error: the DNA end matches TRBJ2-1 better. Germline lookup yields CDR1 DFQATT and CDR2 SNEGSKA (reference sequence). The CDR3 sequence is 13 residues long. CDR3 coding DNA: TGCAGTGCTAGGGGACTAGCGGGAGAAGGGCAGTTCTTC. Translating it yields CSARGLAGEGQFF.

The chain is built from TRBV29-1 and TRBJ2-1; 9 bases line up with TRBD1. The CDR3 has 14 amino acids. CDR1 and CDR2 from the germline V gene are SQVTM and ANQGSEA. V gave up 7 bases and J gave up 1 base; unmatched junction bases: 5. The chain's CDR3 is CSAEDRGSYNEQFF. As DNA, the CDR3 is TGCAGCGCCGAAGACAGGGGGTCCTACAATGAGCAGTTCTTC.